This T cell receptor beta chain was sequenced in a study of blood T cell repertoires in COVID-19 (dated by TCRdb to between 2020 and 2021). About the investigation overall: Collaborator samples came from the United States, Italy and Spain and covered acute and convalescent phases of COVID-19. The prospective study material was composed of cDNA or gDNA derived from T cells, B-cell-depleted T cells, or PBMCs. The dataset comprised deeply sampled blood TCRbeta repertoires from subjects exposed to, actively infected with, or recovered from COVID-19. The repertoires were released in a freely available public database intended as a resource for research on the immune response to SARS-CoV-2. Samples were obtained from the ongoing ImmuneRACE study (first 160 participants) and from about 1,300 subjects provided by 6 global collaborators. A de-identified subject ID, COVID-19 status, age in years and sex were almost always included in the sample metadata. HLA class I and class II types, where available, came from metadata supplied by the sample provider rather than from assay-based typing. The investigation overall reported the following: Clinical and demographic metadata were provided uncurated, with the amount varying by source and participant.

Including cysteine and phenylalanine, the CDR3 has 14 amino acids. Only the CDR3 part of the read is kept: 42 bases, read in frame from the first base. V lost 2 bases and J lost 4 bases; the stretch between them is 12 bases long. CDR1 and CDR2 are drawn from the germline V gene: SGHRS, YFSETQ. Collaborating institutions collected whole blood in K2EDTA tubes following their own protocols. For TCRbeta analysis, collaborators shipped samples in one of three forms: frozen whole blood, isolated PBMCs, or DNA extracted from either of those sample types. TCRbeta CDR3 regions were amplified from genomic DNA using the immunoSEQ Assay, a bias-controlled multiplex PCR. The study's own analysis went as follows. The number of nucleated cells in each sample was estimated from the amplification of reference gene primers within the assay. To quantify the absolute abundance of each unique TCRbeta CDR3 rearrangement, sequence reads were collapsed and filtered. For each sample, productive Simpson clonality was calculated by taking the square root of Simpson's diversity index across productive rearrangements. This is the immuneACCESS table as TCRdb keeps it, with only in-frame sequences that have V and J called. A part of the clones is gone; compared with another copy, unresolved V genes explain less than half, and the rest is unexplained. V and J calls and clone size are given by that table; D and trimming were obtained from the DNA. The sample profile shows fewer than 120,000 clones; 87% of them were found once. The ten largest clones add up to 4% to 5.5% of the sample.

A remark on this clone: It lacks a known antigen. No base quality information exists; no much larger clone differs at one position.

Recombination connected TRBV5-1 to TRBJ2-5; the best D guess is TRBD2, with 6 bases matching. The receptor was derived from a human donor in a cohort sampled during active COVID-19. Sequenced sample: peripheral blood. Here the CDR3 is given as CASSLRGRLETQYF. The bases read TGCGCCAGCAGCTTACGGGGGAGGCTAGAGACCCAGTACTTC.